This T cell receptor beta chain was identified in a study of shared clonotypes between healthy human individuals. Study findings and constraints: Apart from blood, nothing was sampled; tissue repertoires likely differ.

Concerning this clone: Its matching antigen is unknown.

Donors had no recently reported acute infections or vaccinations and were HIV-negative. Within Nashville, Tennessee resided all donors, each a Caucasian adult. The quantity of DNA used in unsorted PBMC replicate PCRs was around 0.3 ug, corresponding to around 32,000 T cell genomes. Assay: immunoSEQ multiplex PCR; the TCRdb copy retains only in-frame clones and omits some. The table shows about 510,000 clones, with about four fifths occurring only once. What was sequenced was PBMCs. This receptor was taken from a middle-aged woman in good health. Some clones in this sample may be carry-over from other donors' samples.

As DNA, the CDR3 is TGTGCCACCAGCAGCAGGGGGCACGGGAAGAGGGATACGCAGTATTTT. This translates into CATSSRGHGKRDTQYF. J is TRBJ2-3 and V is TRBV15, with TRBD1 identical over 8 bases. The germline gives CDR1 LNHNV, CDR2 YYDKDF (reference sequence). V dropped 3 bases and J dropped 6; count of bases not matched to a gene: 11. The CDR3 consists of 16 residues.